This is a list of T cell receptor beta chains from one sample in a study of tumor-infiltrating lymphocytes in localized non-small cell lung cancer. The repertoire was sequenced with immunoSEQ multiplex PCR; TCRdb's copy has only in-frame clones and lacks some. The repertoire holds some 13,000 clones, with approximately 71% as singletons. Sequenced input: uninvolved lung tissue not adjacent to the tumor. The receptors derive from a human donor with non-small cell lung cancer. CDR3s include the opening cysteine and the closing phenylalanine or tryptophan. Fields, in order: D gene, V gene, J gene, CDR3 length, clone size, CDR3 protein, CDR3 DNA. A D gene is named only where the DNA matches it firmly. Some rows have no size entry. The others give once, few or many, or a class for an expanded clone.

D gene: NA
V gene: TRBV23-1
J gene: TRBJ1-5
CDR3 length: 16
clone size: NA
CDR3 protein: CASSQSPPGHNQPQHF
CDR3 DNA: TGCGCCAGCAGTCAATCCCCCCCCGGACACAATCAGCCCCAGCATTTT

D gene: NA
V gene: TRBV5-6
J gene: TRBJ1-3
CDR3 length: 16
clone size: NA
CDR3 protein: CASSLPADSSGNTIYF
CDR3 DNA: TGTGCCAGCAGCTTGCCCGCGGACAGCTCTGGAAACACCATATATTTT

D gene: TRBD1
V gene: TRBV10-3
J gene: TRBJ2-1
CDR3 length: 14
clone size: few
CDR3 protein: CAIRPGQMYNEQFF
CDR3 DNA: TGTGCCATCAGGCCGGGACAGATGTACAATGAGCAGTTCTTC

D gene: TRBD2
V gene: TRBV6-1
J gene: TRBJ2-3
CDR3 length: 15
clone size: NA
CDR3 protein: CASSEAAGGPDTQYF
CDR3 DNA: TGTGCCAGCAGTGAAGCAGCGGGAGGGCCAGATACGCAGTATTTT

D gene: NA
V gene: TRBV7-2
J gene: TRBJ2-5
CDR3 length: 16
clone size: few
CDR3 protein: CASSFAELRYQETQYF
CDR3 DNA: TGTGCCAGCAGCTTCGCCGAGCTACGATACCAAGAGACCCAGTACTTC

D gene: NA
V gene: TRBV15
J gene: TRBJ2-3
CDR3 length: 15
clone size: few
CDR3 protein: CATSRALGTTDTQYF
CDR3 DNA: TGTGCCACCAGCAGAGCGCTCGGGACCACAGATACGCAGTATTTT

D gene: NA
V gene: TRBV20-1
J gene: TRBJ1-2
CDR3 length: 11
clone size: NA
CDR3 protein: CSAQREDGYTF
CDR3 DNA: TGCAGTGCCCAGAGGGAGGATGGCTACACCTTC

D gene: TRBD2
V gene: TRBV4-2
J gene: TRBJ2-3
CDR3 length: 16
clone size: NA
CDR3 protein: CASSQDLAGGPDTQYF
CDR3 DNA: TGTGCCAGCAGCCAAGATCTAGCGGGGGGCCCAGATACGCAGTATTTT

D gene: TRBD1
V gene: TRBV30
J gene: TRBJ1-6
CDR3 length: 16
clone size: NA
CDR3 protein: CAWIFSPRDRHSPLHF
CDR3 DNA: TGTGCCTGGATTTTTAGTCCCCGGGACAGGCATTCACCCCTCCACTTT

D gene: NA
V gene: TRBV5-4
J gene: TRBJ2-3
CDR3 length: 15
clone size: NA
CDR3 protein: CASSSGTMSTDTQYF
CDR3 DNA: TGTGCCAGCAGCTCTGGGACAATGAGCACAGATACGCAGTATTTT

D gene: NA
V gene: TRBV6-4
J gene: TRBJ1-2
CDR3 length: 13
clone size: NA
CDR3 protein: CASSHGRNYGYTF
CDR3 DNA: TGTGCCAGCAGCCACGGACGGAACTATGGCTACACCTTC

D gene: TRBD1
V gene: TRBV4-3
J gene: TRBJ2-2
CDR3 length: 18
clone size: NA
CDR3 protein: CASSQVGVGQGHSGELFF
CDR3 DNA: TGCGCCAGCAGCCAAGTTGGGGTAGGACAGGGACATTCCGGGGAGCTGTTTTTT

D gene: TRBD1
V gene: TRBV7-6
J gene: TRBJ1-6
CDR3 length: 14
clone size: NA
CDR3 protein: CASSLDRGNSPLHF
CDR3 DNA: TGTGCCAGCAGCTTAGACAGGGGGAATTCACCCCTCCACTTT

D gene: NA
V gene: TRBV25-1
J gene: TRBJ2-7
CDR3 length: 14
clone size: NA
CDR3 protein: CASSESEGPYEQYF
CDR3 DNA: TGTGCCAGCAGTGAATCGGAGGGTCCCTACGAGCAGTACTTC

D gene: NA
V gene: TRBV28
J gene: TRBJ1-4
CDR3 length: 15
clone size: NA
CDR3 protein: CASSLPGAYNEKLFF
CDR3 DNA: TGTGCCAGCAGTTTACCTGGGGCCTATAATGAAAAACTGTTTTTT

D gene: TRBD1
V gene: TRBV19
J gene: TRBJ2-7
CDR3 length: 13
clone size: medium-sized
CDR3 protein: CASSNPTGSEQYF
CDR3 DNA: TGTGCCAGTAGCAACCCGACAGGGAGCGAGCAGTACTTC

D gene: NA
V gene: TRBV28
J gene: TRBJ2-1
CDR3 length: 16
clone size: medium-sized
CDR3 protein: CASSPLTAVSYNEQFF
CDR3 DNA: TGTGCCAGCAGTCCCCTAACGGCGGTCTCCTACAATGAGCAGTTCTTC

D gene: NA
V gene: TRBV4-3
J gene: TRBJ1-6
CDR3 length: 14
clone size: NA
CDR3 protein: CASSQDAGYTPLHF
CDR3 DNA: TGCGCCAGCAGCCAAGATGCGGGTTATACACCCCTCCACTTT

D gene: NA
V gene: TRBV11-2
J gene: TRBJ2-2
CDR3 length: 15
clone size: NA
CDR3 protein: CASSRTATNTGELFF
CDR3 DNA: TGTGCCAGCAGCCGGACAGCGACGAACACCGGGGAGCTGTTTTTT

D gene: TRBD2
V gene: TRBV7-9
J gene: TRBJ2-7
CDR3 length: 16
clone size: few
CDR3 protein: CASSFGGGRATYEQYF
CDR3 DNA: TGTGCCAGCAGCTTTGGAGGAGGGAGGGCCACCTACGAGCAGTACTTC

D gene: NA
V gene: TRBV15
J gene: TRBJ2-2
CDR3 length: 16
clone size: NA
CDR3 protein: CATSTRGLAKTGELFF
CDR3 DNA: TGTGCCACCAGCACGCGGGGGCTAGCGAAGACCGGGGAGCTGTTTTTT

D gene: NA
V gene: TRBV6-6
J gene: TRBJ1-1
CDR3 length: 13
clone size: NA
CDR3 protein: CASSYSGRTEAFF
CDR3 DNA: TGTGCCAGCAGTTACTCAGGACGCACTGAAGCTTTCTTT

D gene: TRBD2
V gene: TRBV7-3
J gene: TRBJ2-1
CDR3 length: 18
clone size: NA
CDR3 protein: CASSLDEGLAGTGNEQFF
CDR3 DNA: TGTGCCAGCAGCTTAGATGAAGGACTAGCGGGAACCGGCAATGAGCAGTTCTTC

D gene: TRBD2
V gene: TRBV28
J gene: TRBJ2-7
CDR3 length: 14
clone size: NA
CDR3 protein: CASSLGGGTYEQYF
CDR3 DNA: TGTGCCAGCAGTTTGGGGGGGGGAACCTACGAGCAGTACTTC

D gene: NA
V gene: TRBV27
J gene: TRBJ2-7
CDR3 length: 16
clone size: NA
CDR3 protein: CASSLFYSENPIEQYF
CDR3 DNA: TGTGCCAGCAGTTTATTTTACAGCGAAAACCCTATCGAGCAGTACTTC

D gene: TRBD2
V gene: TRBV11-2
J gene: TRBJ2-3
CDR3 length: 15
clone size: few
CDR3 protein: CASSRGGTPTDTQYF
CDR3 DNA: TGTGCCAGCAGCCGGGGGGGGACCCCCACGGATACGCAGTATTTT

D gene: NA
V gene: TRBV21-1
J gene: TRBJ1-2
CDR3 length: 13
clone size: NA
CDR3 protein: CASSHQYSHGYTF
CDR3 DNA: TGTGCCAGCAGCCACCAATACTCACATGGCTACACCTTC

D gene: TRBD1
V gene: TRBV28
J gene: TRBJ1-4
CDR3 length: 15
clone size: few
CDR3 protein: CASSQGTGLNEKLFF
CDR3 DNA: TGTGCCAGCAGTCAGGGGACAGGACTTAATGAAAAACTGTTTTTT

D gene: NA
V gene: TRBV9
J gene: TRBJ2-5
CDR3 length: 14
clone size: NA
CDR3 protein: CASSVAVAQETQYF
CDR3 DNA: TGTGCCAGCAGCGTAGCCGTAGCCCAAGAGACCCAGTACTTC

D gene: TRBD2
V gene: TRBV7-7
J gene: TRBJ2-5
CDR3 length: 13
clone size: NA
CDR3 protein: CASSPRLAETQYF
CDR3 DNA: TGTGCTAGCAGCCCCCGACTAGCGGAGACCCAGTACTTC

D gene: TRBD1
V gene: TRBV4-3
J gene: TRBJ1-5
CDR3 length: 17
clone size: NA
CDR3 protein: CASSQTQGQGRHQPQHF
CDR3 DNA: TGCGCCAGCAGCCAAACTCAGGGACAGGGGAGACATCAGCCCCAGCATTTT

D gene: NA
V gene: TRBV5-4
J gene: TRBJ2-2
CDR3 length: 14
clone size: NA
CDR3 protein: CASSSGQDTGELFF
CDR3 DNA: TGTGCCAGCAGCTCAGGACAAGACACCGGGGAGCTGTTTTTT

D gene: NA
V gene: TRBV27
J gene: TRBJ1-3
CDR3 length: 15
clone size: NA
CDR3 protein: CASRPQGLAGNTIYF
CDR3 DNA: TGTGCCAGCAGGCCACAGGGTCTCGCTGGAAACACCATATATTTT

D gene: NA
V gene: TRBV7-2
J gene: TRBJ1-2
CDR3 length: 15
clone size: once
CDR3 protein: CASSFSGALSYGYTF
CDR3 DNA: TGTGCCAGCAGCTTTTCAGGGGCGCTGAGCTATGGCTACACCTTC

D gene: NA
V gene: TRBV4-3
J gene: TRBJ2-5
CDR3 length: 15
clone size: once
CDR3 protein: CASSQYFGPRETQYF
CDR3 DNA: TGCGCCAGCAGCCAATACTTCGGGCCCCGGGAGACCCAGTACTTC

D gene: NA
V gene: TRBV15
J gene: TRBJ1-5
CDR3 length: 16
clone size: once
CDR3 protein: CATSTIRVNSNQPQHF
CDR3 DNA: TGTGCCACCAGCACTATACGGGTAAATAGCAATCAGCCCCAGCATTTT

D gene: NA
V gene: TRBV25-1
J gene: TRBJ1-2
CDR3 length: 12
clone size: NA
CDR3 protein: CASSGPAGGYTF
CDR3 DNA: TGTGCCAGCAGTGGGCCAGCGGGTGGCTACACCTTC

D gene: NA
V gene: TRBV11-2
J gene: TRBJ2-6
CDR3 length: 15
clone size: once
CDR3 protein: CASSLLGAGANVLTF
CDR3 DNA: TGTGCCAGCAGCTTACTAGGGGCTGGGGCCAACGTCCTGACTTTC

D gene: TRBD1
V gene: TRBV23-1
J gene: TRBJ1-4
CDR3 length: 13
clone size: NA
CDR3 protein: CASSPGQDEKLFF
CDR3 DNA: TGCGCCAGCAGTCCGGGACAGGATGAAAAACTGTTTTTT

D gene: TRBD2
V gene: TRBV2
J gene: TRBJ2-2
CDR3 length: 16
clone size: NA
CDR3 protein: CASKEGREVYTGELFF
CDR3 DNA: TGTGCCAGCAAGGAGGGGCGGGAGGTGTACACCGGGGAGCTGTTTTTT

D gene: NA
V gene: TRBV7-9
J gene: TRBJ2-7
CDR3 length: 15
clone size: few
CDR3 protein: CASSSLLGPFYEQYF
CDR3 DNA: TGTGCCAGCAGCTCCTTACTAGGGCCTTTCTACGAGCAGTACTTC

D gene: NA
V gene: TRBV11-3
J gene: TRBJ1-6
CDR3 length: 13
clone size: NA
CDR3 protein: CASRGSPDSPLHF
CDR3 DNA: TGTGCCAGCAGGGGGTCTCCCGATTCACCCCTCCACTTT

D gene: NA
V gene: TRBV10-3
J gene: TRBJ1-1
CDR3 length: 11
clone size: NA
CDR3 protein: CAIRGDTEAFF
CDR3 DNA: TGTGCCATCAGGGGAGACACTGAAGCTTTCTTT

D gene: NA
V gene: TRBV28
J gene: TRBJ2-5
CDR3 length: 13
clone size: few
CDR3 protein: CASSLLAGETQYF
CDR3 DNA: TGTGCCAGCAGTTTACTAGCTGGGGAGACCCAGTACTTC

D gene: TRBD2
V gene: TRBV19
J gene: TRBJ2-5
CDR3 length: 14
clone size: NA
CDR3 protein: CASSVSGSKETQYF
CDR3 DNA: TGTGCCAGTAGTGTTAGCGGGAGCAAAGAGACCCAGTACTTC

D gene: NA
V gene: TRBV6-5
J gene: TRBJ1-1
CDR3 length: 15
clone size: NA
CDR3 protein: CASSYSAIMNTEAFF
CDR3 DNA: TGTGCCAGCAGTTACTCGGCGATTATGAACACTGAAGCTTTCTTT

D gene: TRBD1
V gene: TRBV19
J gene: TRBJ1-4
CDR3 length: 14
clone size: NA
CDR3 protein: CASRDRVEREKLFF
CDR3 DNA: TGTGCCAGTAGAGACAGGGTCGAGCGTGAAAAACTGTTTTTT

D gene: NA
V gene: TRBV28
J gene: TRBJ1-2
CDR3 length: 15
clone size: NA
CDR3 protein: CASSFQTGTYYGYTF
CDR3 DNA: TGTGCCAGCAGTTTCCAGACAGGTACTTATTATGGCTACACCTTC

D gene: TRBD1
V gene: TRBV11-3
J gene: TRBJ1-1
CDR3 length: 15
clone size: NA
CDR3 protein: CASSPGQGAPTEAFF
CDR3 DNA: TGTGCCAGCAGCCCCGGACAGGGGGCACCCACTGAAGCTTTCTTT

D gene: NA
V gene: TRBV29-1
J gene: TRBJ1-2
CDR3 length: 17
clone size: few
CDR3 protein: CSVAGSGSRTALYGYTF
CDR3 DNA: TGCAGCGTTGCCGGAAGTGGCAGTCGGACGGCCCTCTATGGCTACACCTTC

D gene: TRBD2
V gene: TRBV7-2
J gene: TRBJ2-7
CDR3 length: 16
clone size: NA
CDR3 protein: CASSRLLREGPLEQYF
CDR3 DNA: TGTGCCAGCAGCCGCCTTTTAAGGGAGGGCCCTTTGGAGCAGTACTTC

D gene: TRBD2
V gene: TRBV7-3
J gene: TRBJ2-1
CDR3 length: 14
clone size: NA
CDR3 protein: CASSSGTRLDEQFF
CDR3 DNA: TGTGCCAGCAGCTCCGGGACTAGATTGGATGAGCAGTTCTTC

D gene: NA
V gene: TRBV28
J gene: TRBJ2-5
CDR3 length: 12
clone size: NA
CDR3 protein: CASSPQMGTQYF
CDR3 DNA: TGTGCCAGCAGCCCCCAGATGGGGACCCAGTACTTC